This T cell receptor (beta chain) originates from a study of blood T cell repertoires in COVID-19 (TCRdb year 2020). About the study as a whole: The collaborator samples originated in the United States, Italy and Spain and spanned the acute and convalescent phases of COVID-19. The prospective study material was composed of cDNA or gDNA derived from T cells, B-cell-depleted T cells, or PBMCs. Subjects who had been exposed to COVID-19, were actively infected with it, or had recovered from it provided the deeply sampled blood TCRbeta repertoires that made up the dataset. The repertoires were released in a freely available public database meant as a resource for research on the immune response to SARS-CoV-2. Samples were obtained from the ongoing ImmuneRACE study (first 160 participants) and from some 1,300 subjects provided by 6 global collaborators. The sample metadata nearly always contained a de-identified subject ID, COVID-19 status, age in years and sex. Where available, HLA class I and class II types were taken from metadata supplied by the sample provider and were not determined by assay-based typing.

TCRbeta CDR3 regions were amplified from genomic DNA by means of the immunoSEQ Assay, a bias-controlled multiplex PCR. Concerning the study's data processing: The number of nucleated cells in each sample was estimated from the amplification of reference gene primers within the assay. Sequence reads were collapsed and filtered to measure the absolute abundance of every unique TCRbeta CDR3 rearrangement. For each sample, productive Simpson clonality was calculated by taking the square root of Simpson's diversity index across productive rearrangements. The immuneACCESS repertoire file appears here via TCRdb, limited to in-frame rearrangements. These files lack a portion of the clones; in checked studies, under half of the deficit traces to unresolved V genes, and the cause of the others is not known. V and J calls and clone size follow that table, whereas D and trimming were derived from the DNA. Counted in this sample were 110,000 or so clones; about three quarters of them appeared once. The ten largest clones add up to around 6.6% of the sample.

Study-wide conclusions, independent of this receptor: The amount of clinical and demographic metadata varied by source and participant and was provided uncurated.

This clone was found a few times. Its cognate antigen has yet to be identified. No quality values exist for individual bases; no much larger clone is one base distant. V is clipped by 5 bases and J by 2 bases, and the sequence between their germline boundaries is 10 bases long. The CDR3 numbers 12 residues from cysteine through phenylalanine. The kept DNA is CDR3 alone, 36 bases in frame from the first base. Reading the germline V gene (reference sequence) gives CDR1 GTSNPN and CDR2 SVGIG. Whole blood was collected in K2EDTA tubes by collaborating institutions according to the institutions' own protocols. Collaborator samples were shipped for TCRbeta analysis as frozen whole blood, isolated PBMCs, or DNA extracted from either sample type.

The sequence joins TRBV30 to TRBJ2-7; the D gene is unclear. This TCR was recovered from a man between 65 and 79 years old with acute or convalescent COVID-19. What was sequenced was peripheral blood. The CDR3 corresponds to CAWDTDTYEQYF. The DNA is TGTGCCTGGGACACAGATACCTACGAGCAGTACTTC.